This TCR beta chain is from a study of T-cell reconstitution after alpha-beta-depleted transplantation in children. Preparation of the TCRbeta library involved a method that used unique molecular identifiers. TCRdb passed the PCR reads through MiXCR, listing each CDR3 protein once. The profile covers roughly 300,000 distinct CDR3 sequences, with more than 8% appearing a single time and 10% taken by the ten largest. The CDR3 runs 14 residues. Only a few counts were recorded for this clonotype. The TCR was taken from a human donor who donated a stem cell graft to a child with SCID. This rearrangement joins TRBV21-1 to TRBJ1-4. TRBV21-1 constitutes a pseudogene. The material was PBMCs from the stem cell graft donor, obtained from the stem cell graft. This chain's CDR3 is CASSTGWYGEKLFF. CDR3 nucleotide sequence: TGTGCCAGCAGCACAGGGTGGTACGGTGAAAAACTGTTTTTT.